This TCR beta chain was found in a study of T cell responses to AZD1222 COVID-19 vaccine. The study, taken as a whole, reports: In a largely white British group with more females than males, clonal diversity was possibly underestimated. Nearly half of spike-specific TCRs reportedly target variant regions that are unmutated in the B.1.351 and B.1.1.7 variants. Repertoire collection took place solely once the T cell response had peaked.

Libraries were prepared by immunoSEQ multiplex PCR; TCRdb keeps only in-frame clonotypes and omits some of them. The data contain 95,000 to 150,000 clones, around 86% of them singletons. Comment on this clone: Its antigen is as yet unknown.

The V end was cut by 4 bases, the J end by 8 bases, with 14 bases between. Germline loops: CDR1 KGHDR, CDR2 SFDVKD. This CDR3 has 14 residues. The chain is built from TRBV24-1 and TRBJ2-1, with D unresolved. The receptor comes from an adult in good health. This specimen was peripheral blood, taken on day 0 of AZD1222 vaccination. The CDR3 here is CATSEGRFGDEQFF. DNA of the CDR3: TGTGCCACCAGTGAAGGAAGGTTCGGCGATGAGCAGTTCTTC.